This paragraph reports one TCR beta chain. Its antigen remains unidentified. Nothing much larger sits one base from this clone, and base qualities are not available. Libraries were made using PCR. DNA from cultured CD4+ T cells underwent TCR sequencing with the Oncomine TCR Beta short-read assay at the Johns Hopkins FTIC core. Genomic DNA was extracted from the cultured CD4+ T cells with the QIAamp micro DNA kit. The Oncomine TCR Beta libraries from cultured CD4+ T cells were pooled using unique dual indexes and then sequenced on an Illumina iSeq 100. The authors' pipeline ran thus. Non-productive sequences were removed, and CDR3s not starting with C, not ending with F or W, or shorter than 7 amino acids were discarded. Antigen-specific clonotypes were identified with the MANAFEST web application by comparing peptide-stimulated wells with reference and other culture wells. An FDR below 0.05, an odds ratio above 5, and a productive frequency above 0.1% in at least two of three replicate wells were required for clones to be considered positive. A clonotype counted as cross-reactive if it showed significant expansion both in the SARS-CoV-2 spike wells and in at least one common cold coronavirus spike condition. CDR3 homology was assessed with Levenshtein distances (stringdist) and unrooted phylogenetic trees (ape) in R version 3.6.1. TCRdb reprocessing: public reads trimmed at Q25 with fastp, clones called with MiXCR, in-frame beta chains kept. Each entry merges the rows of one CDR3 protein and shows their most common DNA and genes. The V and J calls shown here were made by TCRdb, not taken from the authors' results. The sample contains almost 2,000 distinct CDR3 sequences, approximately 61% of them found a single time. Of the sample, around 50% is held by the ten largest clones.

What this sample's treatment or condition label stands for: roughly 11-day PBMC culture with coronavirus spike peptide pools or control peptides (ViraFEST assay). The study used the ViraFEST assay, which expanded antigen-specific T cells with peptide pools and then identified expanded clonotypes by TCR sequencing. Positive SARS-CoV-2 PCR tests in the convalescent patients dated from March to December 2020, before Alpha, Beta and Delta variants emerged in the United States. Around 2 million PBMCs per well were cultured in IMDM with roughly 5% human AB serum and approximately 9.1 IU/ml IL-2, plus 10 ug/ml peptide pools. Half of the culture medium was replaced with fresh IL-2-containing medium on days 3 and 7. After nine to eleven days of culture, CD4+ T cells were isolated by negative selection with the EasySep CD4+ T cell isolation kit. PBMCs were separated from whole blood using Ficoll-Paque Plus gradient centrifugation and then either used fresh or cryopreserved at -140C. In general, triplicate wells were set up for every culture condition.

The data were obtained in a study of vaccination and CD4 T cells after COVID-19 (dated by TCRdb to between 2021 and 2023). With regard to the full study: Convalescent patients had a positive SARS-CoV-2 result on nasal swab PCR, and of these patients, nine had mild disease and one had severe disease. Six males and four females were included in the convalescent cohort, with two Hispanic individuals, seven Caucasians, two Asians and one multiracial person represented. Participants got two doses of the Pfizer-BioNTech BNT162b2 vaccine (n=8) or two doses of the Moderna mRNA-1273 vaccine (n=2). Post-COVID blood samples were collected from convalescent patients a median of approximately 100 days after diagnosis, with a range of roughly 35 to 161 days. The time from the second vaccine dose to post-vaccine blood sampling had a median of roughly 70 days and ranged from about 13 to 250 days. Overlapping spike peptide pools from SARS-CoV-2 and from the common cold coronaviruses HCoV-NL63, HCoV-OC43 and HCoV-229E were used as culture stimuli. Control cultures received a CEFX viral epitope pool as the positive control, an HIV-1 Nef peptide pool as the negative control, or no peptide. In 10 COVID-19 convalescent patients and a handful of infection-naive healthy vaccine recipients, researchers compared the spike-specific CD4+ TCR repertoire from before mRNA vaccination with the repertoire from after. Broader findings and caveats from the paper: The median count of SARS-CoV-2-reactive clonotypes went up from 20 to 25 after infection to a few dozen after vaccination, although the change was not significant. In convalescent patients, a median around 89% of post-vaccine SARS-CoV-2-reactive clones were detected only after vaccination, suggesting vaccine-specific priming. Of the vaccine-specific clones in convalescent patients, 304 of 307, or nearly all, reacted only to SARS-CoV-2 spike and did not cross-react with common cold coronaviruses. The study included relatively few convalescent patients and did not analyze early timepoints after natural infection.

The CDR3 covers 14 residues, taking in both the cysteine and the phenylalanine. The kept DNA is CDR3 alone, 42 bases in frame from the first base. Unmatched junction bases come to 5, with V trimmed by 1 base and J by 8 bases. The germline V gene encodes CDR1 SGHTA and CDR2 FQGNSA. The sample consisted of CD4+ T cells from blood, cultured in vitro, taken after SARS-CoV-2 vaccination. This chain joins TRBV7-2 to TRBJ1-2, with 9 bases aligning to TRBD1. This receptor was taken from a human donor who had recovered from COVID-19. The CDR3 corresponds to CASSLGGQGGGYTF. In nucleotides, the sequence is TGTGCCAGCAGCTTAGGGGGACAGGGAGGAGGCTACACCTTC.